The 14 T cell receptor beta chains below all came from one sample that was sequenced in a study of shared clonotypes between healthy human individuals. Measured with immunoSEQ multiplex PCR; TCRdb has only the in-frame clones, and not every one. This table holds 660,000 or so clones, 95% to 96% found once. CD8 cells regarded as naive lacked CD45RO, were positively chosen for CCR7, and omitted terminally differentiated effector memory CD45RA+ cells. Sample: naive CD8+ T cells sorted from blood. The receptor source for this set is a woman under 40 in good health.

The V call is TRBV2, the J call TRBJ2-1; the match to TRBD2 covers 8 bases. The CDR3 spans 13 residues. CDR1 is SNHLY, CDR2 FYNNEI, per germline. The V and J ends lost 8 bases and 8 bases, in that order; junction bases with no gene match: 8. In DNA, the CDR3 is TGTGCCAGCGAAGCGGGAGTAGGGGATGAGCAGTTCTTC. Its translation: CASEAGVGDEQFF.

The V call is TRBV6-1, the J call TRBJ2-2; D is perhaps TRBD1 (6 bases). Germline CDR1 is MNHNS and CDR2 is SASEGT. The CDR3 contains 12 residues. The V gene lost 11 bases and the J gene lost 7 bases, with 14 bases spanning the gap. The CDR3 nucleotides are TGTGCCCGTAGGGACATCGGCGGGGAGCTGTTTTTT. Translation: CARRDIGGELFF.

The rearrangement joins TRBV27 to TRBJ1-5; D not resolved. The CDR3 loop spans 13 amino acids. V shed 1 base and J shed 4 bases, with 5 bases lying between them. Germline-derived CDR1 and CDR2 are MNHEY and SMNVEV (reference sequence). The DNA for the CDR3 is TGTGCCAGCAGTTTATTCCCTAATCAGCCCCAGCATTTT. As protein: CASSLFPNQPQHF.

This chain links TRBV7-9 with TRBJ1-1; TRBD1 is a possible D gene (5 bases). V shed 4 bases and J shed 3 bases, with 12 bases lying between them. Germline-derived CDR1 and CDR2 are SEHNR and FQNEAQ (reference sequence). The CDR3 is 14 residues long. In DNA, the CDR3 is TGTGCCAGCAGCTGGGGGACGGAGCACACTGAAGCTTTCTTT. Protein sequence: CASSWGTEHTEAFF.

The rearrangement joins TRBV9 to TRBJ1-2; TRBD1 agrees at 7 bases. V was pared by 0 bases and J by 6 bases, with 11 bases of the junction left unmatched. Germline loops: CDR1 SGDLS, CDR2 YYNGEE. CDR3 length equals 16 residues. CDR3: CASSVAMTGKMDGYTF. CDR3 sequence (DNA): TGTGCCAGCAGCGTAGCTATGACAGGGAAGATGGATGGCTACACCTTC.

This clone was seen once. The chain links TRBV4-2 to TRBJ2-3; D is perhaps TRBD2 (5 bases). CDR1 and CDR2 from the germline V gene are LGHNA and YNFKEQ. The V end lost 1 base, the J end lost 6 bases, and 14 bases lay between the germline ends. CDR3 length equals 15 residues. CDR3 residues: CASSQGLLVEDTQYF. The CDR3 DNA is TGTGCCAGCAGCCAAGGGCTACTAGTTGAGGATACGCAGTATTTT.

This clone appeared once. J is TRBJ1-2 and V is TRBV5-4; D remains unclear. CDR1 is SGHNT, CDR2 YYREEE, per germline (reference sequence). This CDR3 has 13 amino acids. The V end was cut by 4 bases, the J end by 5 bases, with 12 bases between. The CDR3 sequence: CASSQQGWYGYTF. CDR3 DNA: TGTGCCAGCAGCCAACAAGGGTGGTATGGCTACACCTTC.

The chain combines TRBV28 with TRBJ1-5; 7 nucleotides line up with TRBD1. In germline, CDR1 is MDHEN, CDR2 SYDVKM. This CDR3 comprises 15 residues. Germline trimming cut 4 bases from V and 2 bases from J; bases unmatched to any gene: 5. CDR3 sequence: CASSYRGSGNQPQHF. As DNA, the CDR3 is TGTGCCAGCAGTTACAGGGGCTCGGGCAATCAGCCCCAGCATTTT. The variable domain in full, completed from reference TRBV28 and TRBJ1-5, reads DVKVTQSSRYLVKRTGEKVFLECVQDMDHENMFWYRQDPGLGLRLIYFSYDVKMKEKGDIPEGYSVSREKKERFSLILESASTNQTSMYLCASSYRGSGNQPQHFGDGTRLSIL.

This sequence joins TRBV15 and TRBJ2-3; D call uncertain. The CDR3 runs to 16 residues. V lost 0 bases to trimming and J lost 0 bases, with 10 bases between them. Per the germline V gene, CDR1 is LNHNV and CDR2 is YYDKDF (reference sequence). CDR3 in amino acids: CATSRERVTSTDTQYF. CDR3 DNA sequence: TGTGCCACCAGCAGAGAGCGAGTTACTAGCACAGATACGCAGTATTTT. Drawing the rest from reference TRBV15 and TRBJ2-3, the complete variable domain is DAMVIQNPRYQVTQFGKPVTLSCSQTLNHNVMYWYQQKSSQAPKLLFHYYDKDFNNEADTPDNFQSRRPNTSFCFLDIRSPGLGDTAMYLCATSRERVTSTDTQYFGPGTRLTVL.

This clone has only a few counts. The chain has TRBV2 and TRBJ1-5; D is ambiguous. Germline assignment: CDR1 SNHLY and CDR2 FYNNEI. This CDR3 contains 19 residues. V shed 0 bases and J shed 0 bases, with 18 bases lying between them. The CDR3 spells CASSEAGGGLTISNQPQHF. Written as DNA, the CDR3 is TGTGCCAGCAGTGAAGCCGGCGGAGGATTAACCATTAGCAATCAGCCCCAGCATTTT.

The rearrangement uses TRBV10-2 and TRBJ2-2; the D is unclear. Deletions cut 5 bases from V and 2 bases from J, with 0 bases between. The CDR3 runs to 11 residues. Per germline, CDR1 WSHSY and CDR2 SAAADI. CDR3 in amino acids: CASSNTGELFF. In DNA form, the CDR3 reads TGCGCCAGCAGTAACACCGGGGAGCTGTTTTTT.

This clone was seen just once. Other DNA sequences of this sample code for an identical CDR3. CDR3 in amino acids: CASSFTMNTEAFF. Written as DNA, the CDR3 is TGTGCCAGCAGTTTTACTATGAACACTGAAGCTTTCTTT. The chain employs TRBV28 and TRBJ1-1; no firm D call. CDR1 is MDHEN, CDR2 SYDVKM, per germline. Between the trimmed V and J ends, which lost 3 bases and 0 bases, there was a span of 5 bases. The CDR3 spans 13 residues.

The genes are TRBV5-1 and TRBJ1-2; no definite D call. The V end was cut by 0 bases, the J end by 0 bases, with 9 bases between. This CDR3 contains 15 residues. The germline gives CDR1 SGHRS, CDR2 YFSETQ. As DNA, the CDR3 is TGCGCCAGCAGCTTGGGGCAGCAAGCTAACTATGGCTACACCTTC. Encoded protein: CASSLGQQANYGYTF.

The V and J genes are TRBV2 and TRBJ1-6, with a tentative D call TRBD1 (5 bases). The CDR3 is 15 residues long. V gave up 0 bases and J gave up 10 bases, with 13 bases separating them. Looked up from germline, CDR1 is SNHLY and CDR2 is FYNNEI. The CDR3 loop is CASSEARQGRSPLHF. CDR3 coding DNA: TGTGCCAGCAGTGAAGCCAGGCAGGGAAGGTCACCCCTCCACTTT.